The clone carrying this TCR beta chain came up many times. The antigen is undetermined. TCR beta CDR3 sequences were amplified from RNA transcripts. A set of HTBI primers served as the primers for a first-round RT-PCR of the TCR CDR3. TCRdb analysed the multiplex PCR reads with MiXCR anew, one entry per CDR3 protein. The sample carries some 740,000 distinct CDR3 sequences, 12% to 15% recorded once. The sample belongs to a study of T cells in Graves' hyperthyroidism and ophthalmopathy. For the study at large: Peripheral blood was obtained at initial diagnosis, preceding any treatment.

Whole-study findings and limits: Ophthalmopathy prediction by the model preceded onset by a median approximately six months.

The clonotype was recovered from a young woman with Graves' hyperthyroidism. The sequenced sample was blood.

The CDR3 region is CASSLLQTQGSQYF. The CDR3 bases are TGCGCCAGCAGCTTGCTCCAAACTCAGGGGTCCCAGTACTTC. The chain links TRBV5-1 to TRBJ2-5, with D tentatively TRBD1 (6 bases). The V gene's germline CDR1 is SGHRS and CDR2 YFSETQ. Deletions cut 1 base from V and 9 bases from J, with 16 bases between. This CDR3 spans 14 amino acids.